What follows are 18 T cell receptor beta chains derived from one specimen sequenced in a study of blood T cell repertoires in COVID-19 (TCRdb year 2020). The method was the immunoSEQ multiplex PCR assay. TCRdb obtained this table from immuneACCESS and retained in-frame rearrangements with V and J assigned. These tables miss some clones; where compared with another copy, unresolved V genes account for less than half of the shortfall, and the remainder is unexplained. Present in this sample are 150,000 to 200,000 clones, approximately 80% of which were seen just once. In total, the top ten clones hold approximately 6% of the sample. Sequencing used PBMCs or T cells enriched from blood (not recorded which). These receptors were taken from a man between 40 and 49 years old who had recovered from COVID-19.

This sequence joins TRBV27 and TRBJ1-2, with D possibly being TRBD1 (6 bases). The germline V and J ends were trimmed by 5 bases and 1 base, with 11 bases remaining between them. The CDR3 contains 14 residues. Germline CDR1 is MNHEY and CDR2 is SMNVEV (reference sequence). Here the CDR3 reads CASSTTGFNYGYTF. The CDR3 coding sequence is TGTGCCAGCAGTACGACAGGATTTAACTATGGCTACACCTTC.

This clone appeared a single time. The genes are TRBV5-4 and TRBJ1-5; possible D gene TRBD1, 6 bases. Germline values: CDR1 SGHNT, CDR2 YYREEE (reference sequence). The CDR3 runs 13 residues. Trimming left V 1 base short and J 4 bases short, with 6 bases between. The CDR3 reads CASSLQGNQPQHF. CDR3 nucleotides: TGTGCCAGCAGCTTGCAGGGGAATCAGCCCCAGCATTTT. The whole variable domain, remainder taken from reference TRBV5-4 and TRBJ1-5, is ETGVTQSPTHLIKTRGQQVTLRCSSQSGHNTVSWYQQALGQGPQFIFQYYREEENGRGNFPPRFSGLQFPNYSSELNVNALELDDSALYLCASSLQGNQPQHFGDGTRLSIL.

The J gene is TRBJ1-1, the V gene TRBV11-3; D gene unclear. Per the germline V gene, CDR1 is SGHNT and CDR2 is YENEEA. The V and J ends lost 5 bases and 1 base respectively, with 14 bases between them. The CDR3 extends over 15 amino acids. As DNA, the CDR3 is TGTGCCAGCAGCCCAGGCGGGCAGGCGAACACTGAAGCTTTCTTT. This codes for CASSPGGQANTEAFF. The full variable domain, rest sourced from reference TRBV11-3 and TRBJ1-1, is EAGVVQSPRYKIIEKKQPVAFWCNPISGHNTLYWYLQNLGQGPELLIRYENEEAVDDSQLPKDRFSAERLKGVDSTLKIQPAELGDSAVYLCASSPGGQANTEAFFGQGTRLTVV.

V usage is TRBV11-2 and J usage is TRBJ2-3, with 13 positions matching TRBD2. Germline-derived CDR1 and CDR2 are SGHAT and FQNNGV. The ends lost 3 bases at V and 5 bases at J; junction bases unmatched: 11. There are 18 residues in the CDR3. CDR3 DNA: TGTGCCAGCAGCTTCCGGACTAGCGGGGGTTCCCTGGAAGATACGCAGTATTTT. It translates to CASSFRTSGGSLEDTQYF.

J is TRBJ1-2 and V is TRBV27; 11 positions match TRBD1. The CDR3 contains 14 residues. V shed 5 bases, J shed 7 bases, and the junction held 6 bases outside the gene matches. CDR1 and CDR2 from the germline V gene are MNHEY and SMNVEV (reference sequence). Here the CDR3 reads CASSTRTGGGGYTF. The DNA of the CDR3 is TGTGCCAGCAGTACCAGGACAGGGGGCGGTGGCTACACCTTC.

This clone showed up just a few times. The CDR3 sequence is CASSLTGLSYGYTF. The CDR3 coding sequence is TGTGCCAGCAGTTTGACAGGCCTTAGCTATGGCTACACCTTC. This chain joins TRBV6-5 and TRBJ1-2; D might be TRBD1 (6 bases). V lost 4 bases and J lost 4, with 13 bases in between. CDR3 length: 14 residues. The V gene's germline CDR1 is MNHEY and CDR2 SVGAGI.

The chain carries TRBV24-1 and TRBJ2-1; 11 nucleotides line up with TRBD2. The CDR3 runs 14 residues. The germline V gene has CDR1 KGHDR and CDR2 SFDVKD. J gave up 15 bases and V 4 bases, and 10 bases lay outside the gene matches. The CDR3 spells CATSETVTSGGWFF. The CDR3 DNA reads as TGTGCCACCAGTGAGACGGTAACTAGCGGGGGTTGGTTCTTC.

This clone was seen only a few times. The chain employs TRBV24-1 and TRBJ2-1; TRBD1 aligns across 12 bases. From germline, CDR1 is KGHDR and CDR2 SFDVKD. The CDR3 sequence is 17 residues long. Trimming took 4 bases from V and 7 from J; bases not matched to a gene: 10. CDR3 in amino acids: CATSETKGQGALNEQFF. The DNA for the CDR3 is TGTGCCACCAGTGAGACCAAGGGACAGGGGGCGCTTAATGAGCAGTTCTTC.

This chain uses TRBV29-1 with TRBJ1-4, with 11 positions matching TRBD1. This CDR3 has 12 residues. The germline V gene has CDR1 SQVTM and CDR2 ANQGSEA. V was clipped by 7 bases and J by 6 bases; unmatched bases: 1. Written as DNA, the CDR3 is TGCAGCGCGGGACAGGGGGATGAAAAACTGTTTTTT. Translation gives CSAGQGDEKLFF.

The chain has TRBV28 and TRBJ1-6, with D tentatively TRBD1 (6 bases). The ends were cut back, 6 bases at V and 4 bases at J, with 13 bases in the middle. This CDR3 comprises 15 residues. The germline V gene encodes CDR1 MDHEN and CDR2 SYDVKM. The DNA of the CDR3 is TGTGCCAGCAGGGGAGGGGACACTTATAATTCACCCCTCCACTTT. The encoded protein is CASRGGDTYNSPLHF.

This sequence joins TRBV4-2 and TRBJ2-3, with 11 bases fitting TRBD2. With 2 bases clipped from V and 6 bases from J, the junction kept 13 bases outside the gene matches. Looked up from germline, CDR1 is LGHNA and CDR2 is YNFKEQ. The CDR3 runs 18 residues. The CDR3: CASSQLLAGGPEGDTQYF. As DNA, the CDR3 is TGTGCCAGCAGCCAACTATTAGCGGGGGGGCCGGAAGGGGATACGCAGTATTTT.

The V call is TRBV3-1 (or the pseudogene TRBV3-2), the J call TRBJ1-1; 9 nucleotides agree with TRBD1. With 1 base clipped from V and 1 base from J, the junction kept 1 base outside the gene matches. The CDR3 contains 15 residues. Germline V lookup: CDR1 LGHDT, CDR2 YNNKEL (reference sequence). The CDR3 coding sequence is TGTGCCAGCAGCCAAGCGGACAGGGGGAACACTGAAGCTTTCTTT. Amino acids: CASSQADRGNTEAFF.

This clone appeared a few times. The V gene is TRBV3-1 (or the pseudogene TRBV3-2), the J gene TRBJ1-2, with a weak D call TRBD1 (5 bases). The CDR3 totals 15 residues. Deletions cut 3 bases from V and 6 bases from J, with 17 bases between. Looked up from germline, CDR1 is LGHDT and CDR2 is YNNKEL (reference sequence). CDR3 in DNA: TGTGCCAGCAGCCATTTCCTGACAGACCGAGATGGCTACACCTTC. Amino acid sequence: CASSHFLTDRDGYTF.

This chain joins TRBV2 and TRBJ1-4; TRBD1 aligns across 7 bases. Germline CDR1 SNHLY, CDR2 FYNNEI. This CDR3 is 15 amino acids long. Trimming at V came to 6 bases and at J to 5 bases, leaving 9 bases not matched to a gene. This chain's CDR3 is CASRNEGTDNEKLFF. CDR3 DNA sequence: TGTGCCAGCAGAAACGAGGGGACAGACAATGAAAAACTGTTTTTT.

The genes are TRBV6-2 or TRBV6-3 and TRBJ1-6, with 10 bases identical to TRBD1. Losses at the gene ends were 6 bases for V and 7 bases for J; bases not matched to a gene: 3. This CDR3 region has 14 residues. Germline assignment: CDR1 MNHEY and CDR2 SVGEGT. The CDR3 here is CASSRDRGNSPLHF. The DNA of the CDR3 is TGTGCCAGCAGCCGGGACAGGGGAAATTCACCCCTCCACTTT.

This chain joins TRBV7-3 and TRBJ1-3, with a weak D call TRBD1 (6 bases). V lost 3 bases to trimming and J lost 0 bases, with 9 bases between them. Germline V gene data show CDR1 as SGHTA and CDR2 as FQGTGA. The CDR3 contains 15 residues. Here the CDR3 DNA reads TGTGCCAGCAGCTTTCAGGGGAGCTCTGGAAACACCATATATTTT. Its translation is CASSFQGSSGNTIYF.

This clone has a handful of counts. The J gene is TRBJ2-3, the V gene TRBV6-5; 7 nucleotides match TRBD2. CDR3 size: 15 residues. In germline, CDR1 is MNHEY, CDR2 SVGAGI. Germline trimming cut 6 bases from V and 4 bases from J; bases unmatched to any gene: 10. The CDR3 spells CASRPPTGRADTQYF. The CDR3 region has the DNA TGTGCCAGCAGACCGCCAACGGGGAGGGCAGATACGCAGTATTTT.

The V and J genes are TRBV4-1 and TRBJ1-4, with 11 bases matching TRBD1. Trimming removed 1 base from V and 7 bases from J; junction bases left unmatched: 8. This CDR3 comprises 17 residues. The V gene's germline CDR1 is MGHRA and CDR2 YSYEKL. CDR3 region: CASSQGVGQGASEKLFF. In DNA form, the CDR3 reads TGCGCCAGCAGCCAAGGGGTAGGACAGGGGGCTAGTGAAAAACTGTTTTTT.